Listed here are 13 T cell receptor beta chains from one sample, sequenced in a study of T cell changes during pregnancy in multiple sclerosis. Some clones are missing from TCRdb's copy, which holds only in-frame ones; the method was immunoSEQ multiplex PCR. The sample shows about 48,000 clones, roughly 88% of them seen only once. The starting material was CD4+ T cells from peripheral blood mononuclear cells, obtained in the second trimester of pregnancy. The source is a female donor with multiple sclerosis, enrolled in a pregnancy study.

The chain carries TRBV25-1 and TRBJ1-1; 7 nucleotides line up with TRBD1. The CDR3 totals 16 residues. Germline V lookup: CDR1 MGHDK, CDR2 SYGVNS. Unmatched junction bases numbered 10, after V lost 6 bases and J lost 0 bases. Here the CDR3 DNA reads TGTGCCAGCAGGAGCTCCGGGACAGTATTGAACACTGAAGCTTTCTTT. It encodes CASRSSGTVLNTEAFF.

The CDR3 is CASKPWGGSYGYTF. Written as DNA, the CDR3 is TGTGCCAGTAAACCGTGGGGGGGGAGCTATGGCTACACCTTC. The chain employs TRBV19 and TRBJ1-2; a possible D gene is TRBD1 (5 bases). V shed 7 bases and J shed 4 bases, with 16 bases lying between them. The CDR3 has 14 amino acids. Germline V gene lookup returns CDR1 LNHDA and CDR2 SQIVND (reference sequence). The variable domain in full, completed from reference TRBV19 and TRBJ1-2, reads DGGITQSPKYLFRKEGQNVTLSCEQNLNHDAMYWYRQDPGQGLRLIYYSQIVNDFQKGDIAEGYSVSREKKESFPLTVTSAQKNPTAFYLCASKPWGGSYGYTFGSGTRLTVV.

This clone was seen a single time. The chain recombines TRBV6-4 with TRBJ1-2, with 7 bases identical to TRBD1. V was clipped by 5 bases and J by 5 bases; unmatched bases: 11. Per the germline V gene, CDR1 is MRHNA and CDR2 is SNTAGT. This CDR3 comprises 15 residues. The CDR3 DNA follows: TGTGCCAGCAGTCCCCGGGCAGGGGGACCTTATGGCTACACCTTC. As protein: CASSPRAGGPYGYTF.

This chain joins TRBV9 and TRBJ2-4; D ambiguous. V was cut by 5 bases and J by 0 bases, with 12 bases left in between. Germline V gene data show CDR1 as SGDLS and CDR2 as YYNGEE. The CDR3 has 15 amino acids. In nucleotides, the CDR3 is TGTGCCAGCAGTCCCTCCGGGTCAGCCAAAAACATTCAGTACTTC. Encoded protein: CASSPSGSAKNIQYF.

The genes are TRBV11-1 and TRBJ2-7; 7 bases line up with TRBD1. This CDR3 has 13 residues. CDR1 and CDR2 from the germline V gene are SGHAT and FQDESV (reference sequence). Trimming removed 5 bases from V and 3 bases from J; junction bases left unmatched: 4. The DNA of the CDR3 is TGTGCCAGCAGCACGGGACAGTTCTACGAGCAGTACTTC. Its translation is CASSTGQFYEQYF.

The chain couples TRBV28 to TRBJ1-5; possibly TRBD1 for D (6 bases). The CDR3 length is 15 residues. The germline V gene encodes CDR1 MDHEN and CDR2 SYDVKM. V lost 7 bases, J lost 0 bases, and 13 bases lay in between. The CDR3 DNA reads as TGTGCCAGCACTCAATACAGGGATAGCAATCAGCCCCAGCATTTT. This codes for CASTQYRDSNQPQHF.

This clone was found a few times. CDR3 sequence reads: CASSSGQGGRSEQYF. The CDR3 region has the DNA TGTGCCAGCAGCTCCGGACAGGGAGGTCGCTCCGAGCAGTACTTC. This chain uses TRBV7-8 with TRBJ2-7, with 8 bases that match TRBD1. J lost 6 bases, V lost 4 bases, and 11 bases had no gene match. Germline values: CDR1 SGHVS, CDR2 FQNEAQ. This CDR3 contains 15 residues.

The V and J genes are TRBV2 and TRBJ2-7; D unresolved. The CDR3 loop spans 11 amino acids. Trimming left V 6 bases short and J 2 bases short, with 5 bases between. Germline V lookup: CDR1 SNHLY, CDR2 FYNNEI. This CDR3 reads CASSPAYEQYF. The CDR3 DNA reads TGTGCCAGCAGCCCAGCCTACGAGCAGTACTTC.

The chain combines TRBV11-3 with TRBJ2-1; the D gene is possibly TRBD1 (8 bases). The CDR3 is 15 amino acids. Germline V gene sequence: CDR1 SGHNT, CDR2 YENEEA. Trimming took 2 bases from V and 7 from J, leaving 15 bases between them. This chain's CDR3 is CASSLYSGDRNEQFF. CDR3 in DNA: TGTGCCAGCAGCTTATACAGCGGGGACAGGAATGAGCAGTTCTTC.

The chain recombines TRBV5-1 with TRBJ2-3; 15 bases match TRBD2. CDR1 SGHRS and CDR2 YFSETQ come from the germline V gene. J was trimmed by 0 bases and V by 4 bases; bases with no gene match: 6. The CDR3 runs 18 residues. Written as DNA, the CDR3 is TGCGCCAGCAGCACGGGACTAGCGGGAGGTACTAGCACAGATACGCAGTATTTT. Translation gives CASSTGLAGGTSTDTQYF.

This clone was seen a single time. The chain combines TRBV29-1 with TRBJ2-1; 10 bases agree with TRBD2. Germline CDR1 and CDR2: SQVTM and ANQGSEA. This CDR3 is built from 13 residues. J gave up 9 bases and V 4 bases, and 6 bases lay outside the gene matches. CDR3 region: CSVGPQREGEQFF. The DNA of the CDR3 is TGCAGCGTTGGGCCCCAGCGGGAGGGTGAGCAGTTCTTC.

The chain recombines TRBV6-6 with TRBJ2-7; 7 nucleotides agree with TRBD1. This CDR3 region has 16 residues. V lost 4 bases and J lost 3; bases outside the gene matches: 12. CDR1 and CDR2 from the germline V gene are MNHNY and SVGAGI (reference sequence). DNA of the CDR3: TGTGCCAGCAGTTCCCTTATCCCGGGACAGTACTACGAGCAGTACTTC. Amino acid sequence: CASSSLIPGQYYEQYF.

CDR3 DNA sequence: TGTGCCAGCAGCTCTGGGACTAGATCTACTGGGGCCAACGTCCTGACTTTC. It encodes CASSSGTRSTGANVLTF. The V and J genes are TRBV7-6 and TRBJ2-6; 8 positions agree with TRBD2. Germline CDR1 reads SGHVS; CDR2 reads FNYEAQ. The CDR3 spans 17 residues. The J segment lost 2 bases and the V segment lost 4 bases, leaving 7 bases of the junction unmatched.